A selection of T cell receptor beta chains follows, all from one sample in a study of blood T cell repertoires in COVID-19. The assay was immunoSEQ multiplex PCR, and TCRdb's table has in-frame clones only and misses some. The table records some 340,000 clones, over 80% of them present only once. Sequences were obtained from PBMCs or T cells enriched from blood (not recorded which). The receptor set was obtained from a woman aged 45 to 65 who had recovered from COVID-19. Each CDR3 is given with its conserved first and last residue. The D gene is left open where the match is weak. Rows give clone size only sometimes, using once, few, many, or a class for an expanded clone.

j_gene: TRBJ1-5
abundance: once
d_gene: NA
v_gene: TRBV19
CDR3aa: CASSIDDARQRLGQPQHF
CDR3nt: TGTGCCAGTAGTATAGATGATGCCCGACAGCGCCTGGGCCAGCCCCAGCATTTT

j_gene: TRBJ2-7
abundance: NA
d_gene: TRBD2
v_gene: TRBV11-3
CDR3aa: CASSPSGVSSYEQYF
CDR3nt: TGTGCCAGCAGCCCAAGCGGGGTTTCCTCCTACGAGCAGTACTTC

j_gene: TRBJ2-7
abundance: NA
d_gene: NA
v_gene: TRBV5-1
CDR3aa: CASSTAGIAYEQYF
CDR3nt: TGCGCCAGCAGTACTGCTGGTATAGCGTACGAGCAGTACTTC

j_gene: TRBJ1-1
abundance: NA
d_gene: NA
v_gene: TRBV20-1
CDR3aa: CSARRGGEAFF
CDR3nt: TGCAGTGCTAGAAGGGGCGGTGAAGCTTTCTTT

j_gene: TRBJ2-3
abundance: NA
d_gene: NA
v_gene: TRBV11-2
CDR3aa: CASSLYRTSTDTQYF
CDR3nt: TGTGCCAGCAGCTTATACAGAACTAGCACAGATACGCAGTATTTT

j_gene: TRBJ1-2
abundance: NA
d_gene: TRBD1
v_gene: TRBV2
CDR3aa: CASSQTGAGYGYTF
CDR3nt: TGTGCCAGCAGTCAGACAGGGGCCGGTTATGGCTACACCTTC

j_gene: TRBJ2-7
abundance: few
d_gene: NA
v_gene: TRBV11-2
CDR3aa: CASSSIPGLQYF
CDR3nt: TGTGCCAGCAGCTCCATACCGGGACTGCAGTACTTC

j_gene: TRBJ2-5
abundance: NA
d_gene: NA
v_gene: TRBV29-1
CDR3aa: CSVGGRSETQYF
CDR3nt: TGCAGCGTCGGGGGTCGCTCTGAGACCCAGTACTTC

j_gene: TRBJ2-2
abundance: once
d_gene: NA
v_gene: TRBV27
CDR3aa: CASSTTGGRAGELFF
CDR3nt: TGTGCCAGCAGCACAACAGGGGGGAGGGCCGGGGAGCTGTTTTTT

j_gene: TRBJ2-5
abundance: NA
d_gene: TRBD1
v_gene: TRBV6-2/TRBV6-3
CDR3aa: CASSGQGGETQYF
CDR3nt: TGTGCCAGCAGTGGACAGGGAGGCGAGACCCAGTACTTC

j_gene: TRBJ2-1
abundance: NA
d_gene: NA
v_gene: TRBV12-3/TRBV12-4
CDR3aa: CASSLASNGEQFF
CDR3nt: TGTGCCAGCAGTTTAGCTAGTAACGGTGAGCAGTTCTTC

j_gene: TRBJ1-1
abundance: NA
d_gene: NA
v_gene: TRBV19
CDR3aa: CASTPRGGRGNTEAFF
CDR3nt: TGTGCCAGTACGCCCCGAGGGGGGAGGGGGAACACTGAAGCTTTCTTT

j_gene: TRBJ1-1
abundance: NA
d_gene: NA
v_gene: TRBV5-1
CDR3aa: CASSYREDSPEAFF
CDR3nt: TGCGCCAGCAGCTACAGGGAAGATTCCCCCGAAGCTTTCTTT

j_gene: TRBJ2-5
abundance: NA
d_gene: TRBD2
v_gene: TRBV6-2/TRBV6-3
CDR3aa: CASSGRRETQYF
CDR3nt: TGTGCCAGCAGCGGGAGGAGGGAGACCCAGTACTTC

j_gene: TRBJ1-2
abundance: NA
d_gene: NA
v_gene: TRBV11-2
CDR3aa: CASSLDPGLPVGYTF
CDR3nt: TGTGCCAGCAGCTTAGATCCAGGCCTCCCAGTCGGCTACACCTTC

j_gene: TRBJ2-1
abundance: NA
d_gene: TRBD2
v_gene: TRBV30
CDR3aa: CAWRNSGWPNEQFF
CDR3nt: TGTGCCTGGAGGAATAGCGGGTGGCCAAATGAGCAGTTCTTC

j_gene: TRBJ1-1
abundance: NA
d_gene: NA
v_gene: TRBV5-8
CDR3aa: CASSLVPGMNTEAFF
CDR3nt: TGTGCCAGCAGCTTGGTACCGGGGATGAACACTGAAGCTTTCTTT

j_gene: TRBJ1-1
abundance: NA
d_gene: NA
v_gene: TRBV11-3
CDR3aa: CASSSRGDTEAFF
CDR3nt: TGTGCCAGCAGCTCCCGGGGGGACACTGAAGCTTTCTTT

j_gene: TRBJ2-7
abundance: NA
d_gene: NA
v_gene: TRBV4-3
CDR3aa: CASSQDLWSAYEQYF
CDR3nt: TGCGCCAGCAGCCAAGATCTTTGGAGCGCCTACGAGCAGTACTTC

j_gene: TRBJ1-1
abundance: NA
d_gene: NA
v_gene: TRBV19
CDR3aa: CASSIDGRQNTEAFF
CDR3nt: TGTGCCAGTAGTATAGATGGGAGGCAGAACACTGAAGCTTTCTTT

j_gene: TRBJ1-3
abundance: NA
d_gene: NA
v_gene: TRBV6-4
CDR3aa: CASSPTGSSGNTIYF
CDR3nt: TGTGCCAGCAGTCCTACGGGAAGCTCTGGAAACACCATATATTTT

j_gene: TRBJ2-3
abundance: NA
d_gene: NA
v_gene: TRBV7-2
CDR3aa: CASSSLPDTQYF
CDR3nt: TGTGCCAGCAGCTCCCTTCCAGATACGCAGTATTTT

j_gene: TRBJ2-1
abundance: NA
d_gene: TRBD2
v_gene: TRBV10-3
CDR3aa: CAINFPLAGAHEQFF
CDR3nt: TGTGCCATCAACTTTCCGCTAGCGGGAGCCCATGAGCAGTTCTTC

j_gene: TRBJ1-1
abundance: once
d_gene: NA
v_gene: TRBV7-9
CDR3aa: CASSFQDTEAFF
CDR3nt: TGTGCCAGCAGCTTCCAGGACACTGAAGCTTTCTTT

j_gene: TRBJ1-5
abundance: NA
d_gene: NA
v_gene: TRBV3-1/TRBV3-2
CDR3aa: CASSQGVGRSNQPQHF
CDR3nt: TGTGCCAGCAGCCAAGGAGTGGGGCGTAGCAATCAGCCCCAGCATTTT

j_gene: TRBJ2-1
abundance: NA
d_gene: NA
v_gene: TRBV19
CDR3aa: CASSWTRISEQFF
CDR3nt: TGTGCCAGTAGTTGGACACGGATTAGTGAGCAGTTCTTC